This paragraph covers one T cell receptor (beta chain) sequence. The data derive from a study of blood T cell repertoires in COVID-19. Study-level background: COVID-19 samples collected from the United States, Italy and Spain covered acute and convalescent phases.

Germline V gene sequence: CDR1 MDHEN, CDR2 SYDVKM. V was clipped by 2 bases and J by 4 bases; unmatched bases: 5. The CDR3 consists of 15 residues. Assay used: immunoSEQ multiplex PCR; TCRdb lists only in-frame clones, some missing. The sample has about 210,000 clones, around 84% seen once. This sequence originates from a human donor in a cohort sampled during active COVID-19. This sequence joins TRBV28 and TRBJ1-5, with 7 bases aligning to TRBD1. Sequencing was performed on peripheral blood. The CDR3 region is CASSLEGGKNQPQHF. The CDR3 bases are TGTGCCAGCAGTTTAGAAGGGGGCAAAAATCAGCCCCAGCATTTT. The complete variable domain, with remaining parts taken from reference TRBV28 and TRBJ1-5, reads DVKVTQSSRYLVKRTGEKVFLECVQDMDHENMFWYRQDPGLGLRLIYFSYDVKMKEKGDIPEGYSVSREKKERFSLILESASTNQTSMYLCASSLEGGKNQPQHFGDGTRLSIL.